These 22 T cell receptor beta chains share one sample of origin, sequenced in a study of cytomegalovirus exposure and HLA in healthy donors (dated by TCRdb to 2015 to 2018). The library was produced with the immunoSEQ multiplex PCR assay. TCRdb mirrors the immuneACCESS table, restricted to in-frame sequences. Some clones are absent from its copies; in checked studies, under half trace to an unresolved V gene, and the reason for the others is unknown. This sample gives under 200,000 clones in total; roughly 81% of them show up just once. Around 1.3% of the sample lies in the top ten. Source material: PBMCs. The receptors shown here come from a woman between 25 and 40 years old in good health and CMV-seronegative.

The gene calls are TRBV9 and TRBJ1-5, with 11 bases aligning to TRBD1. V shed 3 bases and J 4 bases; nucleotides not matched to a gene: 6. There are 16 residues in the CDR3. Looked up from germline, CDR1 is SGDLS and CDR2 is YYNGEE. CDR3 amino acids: CASSAGTGGSNQPQHF. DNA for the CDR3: TGTGCCAGCAGCGCCGGGACAGGGGGAAGTAATCAGCCCCAGCATTTT.

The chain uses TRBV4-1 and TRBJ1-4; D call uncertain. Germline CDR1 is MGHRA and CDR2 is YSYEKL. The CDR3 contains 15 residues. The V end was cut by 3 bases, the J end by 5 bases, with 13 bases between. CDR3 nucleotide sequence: TGCGCCAGCAGCCACTCAAGAACTACGAATGAAAAACTGTTTTTT. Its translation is CASSHSRTTNEKLFF.

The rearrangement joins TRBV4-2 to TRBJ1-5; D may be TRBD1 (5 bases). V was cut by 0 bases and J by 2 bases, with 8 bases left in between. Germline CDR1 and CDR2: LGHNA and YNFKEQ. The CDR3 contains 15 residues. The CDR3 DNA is TGTGCCAGCAGCCAAGAAGGCAGGGGCAATCAGCCCCAGCATTTT. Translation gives CASSQEGRGNQPQHF.

CDR3 nucleotide sequence: TGTGCCAGCAGCGGTAGGGGCGGGACAGGGTCCTCTGGAAACACCATATATTTT. Residues: CASSGRGGTGSSGNTIYF. The genes are TRBV7-8 and TRBJ1-3; 9 bases are shared with TRBD1. The CDR3 has 18 residues. From germline, CDR1 is SGHVS and CDR2 FQNEAQ. With V trimmed by 5 bases and J by 0 bases, 11 bases remained unmatched.

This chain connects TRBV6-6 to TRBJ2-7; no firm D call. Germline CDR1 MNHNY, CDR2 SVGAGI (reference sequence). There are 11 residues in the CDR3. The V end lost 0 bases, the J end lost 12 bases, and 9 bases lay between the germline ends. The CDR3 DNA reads TGTGCCAGCAGTTACTCGGAGAAGGCGTACTTC. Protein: CASSYSEKAYF.

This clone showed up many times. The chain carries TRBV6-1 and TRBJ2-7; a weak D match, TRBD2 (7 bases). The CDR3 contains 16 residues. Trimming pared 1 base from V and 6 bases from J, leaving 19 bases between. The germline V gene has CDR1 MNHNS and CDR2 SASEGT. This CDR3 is CASSEGGGGLIFEQYF. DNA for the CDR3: TGTGCCAGCAGTGAAGGAGGGGGAGGGCTTATCTTCGAGCAGTACTTC.

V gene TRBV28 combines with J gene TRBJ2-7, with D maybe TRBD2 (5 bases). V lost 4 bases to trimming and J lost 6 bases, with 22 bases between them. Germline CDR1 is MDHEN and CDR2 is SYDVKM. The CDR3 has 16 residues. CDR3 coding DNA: TGTGCCAGCAGTTCCAGAGAGAGGGCCCCCTTTCGCGAGCAGTACTTC. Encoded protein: CASSSRERAPFREQYF.

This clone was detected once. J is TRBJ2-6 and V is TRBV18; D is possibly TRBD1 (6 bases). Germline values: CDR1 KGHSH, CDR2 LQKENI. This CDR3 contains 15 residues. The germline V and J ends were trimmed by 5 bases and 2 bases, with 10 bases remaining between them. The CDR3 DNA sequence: TGTGCCAGCTCAGCGGACAGCCCTGGGGCCAACGTCCTGACTTTC. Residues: CASSADSPGANVLTF. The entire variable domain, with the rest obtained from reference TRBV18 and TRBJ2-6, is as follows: NAGVMQNPRHLVRRRGQEARLRCSPMKGHSHVYWYRQLPEEGLKFMVYLQKENIIDESGMPKERFSAEFPKEGPSILRIQQVVRGDSAAYFCASSADSPGANVLTFGAGSRLTVL.

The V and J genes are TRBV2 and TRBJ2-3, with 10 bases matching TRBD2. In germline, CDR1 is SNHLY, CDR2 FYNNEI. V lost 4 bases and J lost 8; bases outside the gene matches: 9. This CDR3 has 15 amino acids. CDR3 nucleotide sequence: TGTGCCAGCAGTGCCGAGGGACTAGCGAGCCTTACGCAGTATTTT. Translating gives CASSAEGLASLTQYF.

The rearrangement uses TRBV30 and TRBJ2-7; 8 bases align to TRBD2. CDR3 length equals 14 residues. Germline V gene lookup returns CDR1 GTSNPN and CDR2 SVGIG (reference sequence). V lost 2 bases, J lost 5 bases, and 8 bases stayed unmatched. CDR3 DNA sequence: TGTGCCTGGAGTAGGGTAGCGGGGTATAACGAGCAGTACTTC. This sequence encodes CAWSRVAGYNEQYF.

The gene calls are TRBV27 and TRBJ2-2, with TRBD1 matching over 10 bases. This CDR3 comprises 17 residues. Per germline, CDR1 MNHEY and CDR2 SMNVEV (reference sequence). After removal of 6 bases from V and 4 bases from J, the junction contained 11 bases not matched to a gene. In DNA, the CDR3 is TGTGCCAGCAGGACCTTCTTGGGACAGGGGAGCACCGGGGAGCTGTTTTTT. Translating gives CASRTFLGQGSTGELFF.

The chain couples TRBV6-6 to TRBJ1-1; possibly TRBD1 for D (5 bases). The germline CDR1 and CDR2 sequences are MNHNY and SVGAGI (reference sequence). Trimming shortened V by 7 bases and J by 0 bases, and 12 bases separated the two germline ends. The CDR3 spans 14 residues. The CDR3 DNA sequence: TGTGCCAGCATTGACGGGACTATGAACACTGAAGCTTTCTTT. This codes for CASIDGTMNTEAFF.

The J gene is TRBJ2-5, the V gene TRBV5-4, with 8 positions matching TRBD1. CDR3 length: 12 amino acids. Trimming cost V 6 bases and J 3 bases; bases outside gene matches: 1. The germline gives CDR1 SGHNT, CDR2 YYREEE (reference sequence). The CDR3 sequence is CASTDREETQYF. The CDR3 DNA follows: TGTGCCAGCACGGACAGGGAAGAGACCCAGTACTTC.

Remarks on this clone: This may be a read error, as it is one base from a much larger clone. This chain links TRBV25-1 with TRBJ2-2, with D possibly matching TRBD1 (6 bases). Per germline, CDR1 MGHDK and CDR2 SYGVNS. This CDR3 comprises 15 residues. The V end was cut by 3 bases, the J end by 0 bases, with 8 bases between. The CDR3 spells CASSEGTTNTGELFF. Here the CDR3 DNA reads TGTGCCAGCAGTGAGGGGACAACGAACACCGGGGAGCTGTTTTTT.

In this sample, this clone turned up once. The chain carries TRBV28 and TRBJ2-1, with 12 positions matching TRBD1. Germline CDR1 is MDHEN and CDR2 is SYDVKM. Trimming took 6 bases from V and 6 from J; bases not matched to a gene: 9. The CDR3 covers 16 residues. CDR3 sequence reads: CASSRAGTGGSNEQFF. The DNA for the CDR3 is TGTGCCAGCAGCCGAGCCGGGACAGGGGGCTCCAATGAGCAGTTCTTC.

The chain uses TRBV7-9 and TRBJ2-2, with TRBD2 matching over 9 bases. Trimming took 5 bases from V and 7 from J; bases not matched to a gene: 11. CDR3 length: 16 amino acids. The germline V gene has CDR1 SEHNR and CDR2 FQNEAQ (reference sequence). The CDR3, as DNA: TGTGCCAGCAGCACTCAAGCGGGAGGCTGGGACGGGGAGCTGTTTTTT. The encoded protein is CASSTQAGGWDGELFF. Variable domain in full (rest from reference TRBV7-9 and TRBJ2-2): DTGVSQNPRHKITKRGQNVTFRCDPISEHNRLYWYRQTLGQGPEFLTYFQNEAQLEKSRLLSDRFSAERPKGSFSTLEIQRTEQGDSAMYLCASSTQAGGWDGELFFGEGSRLTVL.

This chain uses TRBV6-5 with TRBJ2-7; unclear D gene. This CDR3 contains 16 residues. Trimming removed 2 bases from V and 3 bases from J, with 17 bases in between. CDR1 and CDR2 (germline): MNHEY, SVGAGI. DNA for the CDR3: TGTGCCAGCAGTTACCTGCCGACCAGGCCTTACTACGAGCAGTACTTC. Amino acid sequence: CASSYLPTRPYYEQYF.

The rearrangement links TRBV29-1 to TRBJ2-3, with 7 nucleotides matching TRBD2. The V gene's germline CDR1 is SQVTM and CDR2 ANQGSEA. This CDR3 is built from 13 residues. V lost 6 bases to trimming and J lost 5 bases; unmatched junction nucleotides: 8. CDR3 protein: CSVASGAVDTQYF. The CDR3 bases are TGCAGCGTCGCCAGCGGGGCGGTAGATACGCAGTATTTT.

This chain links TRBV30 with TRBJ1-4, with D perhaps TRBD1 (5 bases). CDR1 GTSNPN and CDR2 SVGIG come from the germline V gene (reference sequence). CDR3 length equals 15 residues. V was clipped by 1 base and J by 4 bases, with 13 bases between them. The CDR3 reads CAWSEVTVYNEKLFF. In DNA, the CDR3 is TGTGCCTGGAGTGAAGTGACAGTTTATAATGAAAAACTGTTTTTT.

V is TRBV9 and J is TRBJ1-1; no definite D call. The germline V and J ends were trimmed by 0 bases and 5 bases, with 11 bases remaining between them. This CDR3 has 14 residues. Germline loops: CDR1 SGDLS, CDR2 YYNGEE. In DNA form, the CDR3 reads TGTGCCAGCAGCGTAGACGGGAGTAATACTGAAGCTTTCTTT. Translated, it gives CASSVDGSNTEAFF.

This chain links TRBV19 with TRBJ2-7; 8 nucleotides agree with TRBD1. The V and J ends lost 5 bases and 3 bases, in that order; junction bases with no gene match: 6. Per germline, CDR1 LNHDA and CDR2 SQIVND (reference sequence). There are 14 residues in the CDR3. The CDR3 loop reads CASSYFGTGYEQYF. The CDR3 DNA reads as TGTGCCAGTAGTTATTTCGGGACAGGCTACGAGCAGTACTTC.

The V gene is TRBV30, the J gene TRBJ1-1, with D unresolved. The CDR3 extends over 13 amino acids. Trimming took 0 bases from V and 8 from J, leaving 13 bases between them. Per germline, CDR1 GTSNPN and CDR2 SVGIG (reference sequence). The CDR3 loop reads CAWSVFREQEAFF. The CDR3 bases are TGTGCCTGGAGTGTATTTCGGGAGCAGGAAGCTTTCTTT.